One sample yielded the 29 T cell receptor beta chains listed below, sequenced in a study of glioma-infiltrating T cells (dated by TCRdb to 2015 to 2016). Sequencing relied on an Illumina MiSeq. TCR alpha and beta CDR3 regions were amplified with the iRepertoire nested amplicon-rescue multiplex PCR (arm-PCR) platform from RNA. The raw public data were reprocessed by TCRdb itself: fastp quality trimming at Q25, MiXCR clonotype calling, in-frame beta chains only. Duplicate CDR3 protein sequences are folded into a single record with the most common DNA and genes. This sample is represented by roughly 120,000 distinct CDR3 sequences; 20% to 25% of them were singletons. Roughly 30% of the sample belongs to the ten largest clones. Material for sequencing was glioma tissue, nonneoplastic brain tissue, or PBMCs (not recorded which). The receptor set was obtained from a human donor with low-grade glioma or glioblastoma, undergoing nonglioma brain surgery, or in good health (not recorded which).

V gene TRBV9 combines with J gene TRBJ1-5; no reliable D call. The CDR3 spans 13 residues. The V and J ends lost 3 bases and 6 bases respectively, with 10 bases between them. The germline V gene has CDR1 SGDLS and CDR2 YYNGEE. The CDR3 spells CASSATISQPQHF. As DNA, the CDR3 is TGTGCCAGCAGCGCGACAATCAGTCAGCCCCAGCATTTT.

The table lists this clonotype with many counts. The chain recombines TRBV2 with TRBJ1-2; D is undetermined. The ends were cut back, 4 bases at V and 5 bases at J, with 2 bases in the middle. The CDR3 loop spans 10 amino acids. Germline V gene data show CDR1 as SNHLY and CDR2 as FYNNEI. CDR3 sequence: CASSGYGYTF. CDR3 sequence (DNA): TGTGCCAGCAGTGGGTATGGCTACACCTTC.

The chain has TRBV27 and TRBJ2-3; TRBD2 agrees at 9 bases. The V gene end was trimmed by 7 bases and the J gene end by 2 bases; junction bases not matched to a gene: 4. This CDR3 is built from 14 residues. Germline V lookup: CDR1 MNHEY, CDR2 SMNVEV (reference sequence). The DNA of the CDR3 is TGTGCCAGCATGAGCGGGGGGCTCACAGATACGCAGTATTTT. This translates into CASMSGGLTDTQYF.

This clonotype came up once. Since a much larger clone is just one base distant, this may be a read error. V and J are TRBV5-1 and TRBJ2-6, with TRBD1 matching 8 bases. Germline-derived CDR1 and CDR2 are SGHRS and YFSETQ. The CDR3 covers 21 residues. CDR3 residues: CARSLIGPNRQGRAGANVLTF. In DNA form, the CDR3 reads TGCGCCAGAAGCTTGATCGGGCCTAATCGACAGGGGAGAGCGGGGGCCAACGTCCTGACTTTC.

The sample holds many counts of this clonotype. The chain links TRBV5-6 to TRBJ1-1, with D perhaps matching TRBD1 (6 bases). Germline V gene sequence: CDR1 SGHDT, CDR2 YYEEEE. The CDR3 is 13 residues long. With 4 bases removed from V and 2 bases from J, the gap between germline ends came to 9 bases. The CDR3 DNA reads TGTGCCAGCAGCATGACAGGTAACACTGAAGCTTTCTTT. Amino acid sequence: CASSMTGNTEAFF.

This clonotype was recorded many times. The CDR3 region is CSARGQGGGYTF. The CDR3, as DNA: TGCAGTGCCCGGGGACAGGGGGGCGGCTACACCTTC. The chain combines TRBV20-1 with TRBJ1-2; 11 bases agree with TRBD1. Per germline, CDR1 DFQATT and CDR2 SNEGSKA (reference sequence). Trimming removed 6 bases from V and 8 bases from J; junction bases left unmatched: 5. CDR3 length: 12 residues.

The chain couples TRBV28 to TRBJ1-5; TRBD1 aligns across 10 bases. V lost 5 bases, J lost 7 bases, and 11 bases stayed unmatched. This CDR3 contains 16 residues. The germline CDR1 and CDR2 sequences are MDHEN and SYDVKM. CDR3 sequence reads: CASSTYGWTGGQPQHF. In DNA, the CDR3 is TGTGCCAGCAGTACTTATGGCTGGACAGGGGGGCAGCCCCAGCATTTT. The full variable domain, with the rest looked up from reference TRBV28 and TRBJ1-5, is DVKVTQSSRYLVKRTGEKVFLECVQDMDHENMFWYRQDPGLGLRLIYFSYDVKMKEKGDIPEGYSVSREKKERFSLILESASTNQTSMYLCASSTYGWTGGQPQHFGDGTRLSIL.

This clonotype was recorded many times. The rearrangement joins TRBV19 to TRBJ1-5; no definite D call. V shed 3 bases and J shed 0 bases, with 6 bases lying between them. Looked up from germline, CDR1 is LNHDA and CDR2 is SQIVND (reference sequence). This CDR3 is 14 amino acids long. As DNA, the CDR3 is TGTGCCAGTAGTATTCGAGGTAGCAATCAGCCCCAGCATTTT. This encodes CASSIRGSNQPQHF. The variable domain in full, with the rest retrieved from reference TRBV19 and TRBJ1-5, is DGGITQSPKYLFRKEGQNVTLSCEQNLNHDAMYWYRQDPGQGLRLIYYSQIVNDFQKGDIAEGYSVSREKKESFPLTVTSAQKNPTAFYLCASSIRGSNQPQHFGDGTRLSIL.

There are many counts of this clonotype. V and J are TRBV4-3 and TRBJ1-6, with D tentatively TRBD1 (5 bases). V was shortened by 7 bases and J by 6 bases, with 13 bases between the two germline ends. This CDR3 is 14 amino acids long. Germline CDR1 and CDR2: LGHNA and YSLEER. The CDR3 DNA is TGCGCCAGCAAAACCCAGGGAGTTAATTCACCCCTCCACTTT. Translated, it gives CASKTQGVNSPLHF.

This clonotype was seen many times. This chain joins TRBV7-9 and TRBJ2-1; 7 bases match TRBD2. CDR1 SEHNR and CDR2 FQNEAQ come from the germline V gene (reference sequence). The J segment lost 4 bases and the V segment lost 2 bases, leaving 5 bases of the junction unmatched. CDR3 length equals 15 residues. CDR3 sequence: CASSLRRGNYNEQFF. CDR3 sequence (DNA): TGTGCCAGCAGCTTAAGGCGGGGGAATTACAATGAGCAGTTCTTC.

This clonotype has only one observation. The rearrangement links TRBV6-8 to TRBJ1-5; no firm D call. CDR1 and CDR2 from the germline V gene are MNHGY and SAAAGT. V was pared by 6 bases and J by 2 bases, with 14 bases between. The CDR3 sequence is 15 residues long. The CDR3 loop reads CASSLLGWRNQPQHF. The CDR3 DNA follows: TGTGCCAGCAGCCTCTTGGGATGGCGCAATCAGCCCCAGCATTTT.

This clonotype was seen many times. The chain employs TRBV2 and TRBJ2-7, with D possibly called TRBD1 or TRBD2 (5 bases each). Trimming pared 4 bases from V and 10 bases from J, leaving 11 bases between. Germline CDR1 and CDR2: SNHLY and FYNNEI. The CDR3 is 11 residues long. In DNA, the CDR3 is TGTGCCAGCAGTGGGGGGAGCCCCCAGTACTTC. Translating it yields CASSGGSPQYF.

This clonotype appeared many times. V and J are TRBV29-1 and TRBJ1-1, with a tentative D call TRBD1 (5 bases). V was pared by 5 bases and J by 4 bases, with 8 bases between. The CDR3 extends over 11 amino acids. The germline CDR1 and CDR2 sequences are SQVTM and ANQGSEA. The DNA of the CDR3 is TGCAGCGTTCCGGGACGCACTGAAGCTTTCTTT. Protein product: CSVPGRTEAFF.

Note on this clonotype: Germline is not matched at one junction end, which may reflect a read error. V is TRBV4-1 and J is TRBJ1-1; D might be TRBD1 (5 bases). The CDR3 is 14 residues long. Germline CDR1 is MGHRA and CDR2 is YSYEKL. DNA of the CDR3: TGCGCCAGCAGTCAAGTCGACAGCAACACTGAAGCTTTCTTT. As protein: CASSQVDSNTEAFF.

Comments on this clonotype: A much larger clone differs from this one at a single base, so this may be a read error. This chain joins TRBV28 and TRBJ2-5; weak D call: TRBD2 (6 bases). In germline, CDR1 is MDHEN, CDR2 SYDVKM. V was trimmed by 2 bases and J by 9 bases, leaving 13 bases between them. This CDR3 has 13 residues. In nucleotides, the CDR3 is TGTGCCAGCAGTTTACGGGGGAGTGAGCCCCAGTACTTC. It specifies CASSLRGSEPQYF. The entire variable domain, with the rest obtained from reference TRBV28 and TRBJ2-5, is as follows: DVKVTQSSRYLVKRTGEKVFLECVQDMDHENMFWYRQDPGLGLRLIYFSYDVKMKEKGDIPEGYSVSREKKERFSLILESASTNQTSMYLCASSLRGSEPQYFGPGTRLLVL.

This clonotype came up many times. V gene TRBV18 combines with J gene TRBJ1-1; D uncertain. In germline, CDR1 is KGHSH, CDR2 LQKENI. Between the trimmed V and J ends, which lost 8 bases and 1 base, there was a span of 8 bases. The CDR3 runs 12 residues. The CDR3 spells CASRSGNTEAFF. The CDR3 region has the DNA TGTGCCAGCCGATCAGGGAACACTGAAGCTTTCTTT.

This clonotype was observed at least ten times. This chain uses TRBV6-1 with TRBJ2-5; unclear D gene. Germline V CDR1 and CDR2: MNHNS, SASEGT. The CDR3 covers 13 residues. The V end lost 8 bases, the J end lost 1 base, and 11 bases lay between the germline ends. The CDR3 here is CASLKTGQETQYF. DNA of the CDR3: TGTGCCAGCCTAAAAACGGGCCAAGAGACCCAGTACTTC.

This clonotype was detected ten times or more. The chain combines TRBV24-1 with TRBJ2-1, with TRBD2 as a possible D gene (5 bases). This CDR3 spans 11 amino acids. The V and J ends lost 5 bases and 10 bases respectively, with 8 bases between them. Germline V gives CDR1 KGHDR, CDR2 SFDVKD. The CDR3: CATSVGDEQFF. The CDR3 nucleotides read TGTGCCACCAGTGTGGGAGACGAGCAGTTCTTC.

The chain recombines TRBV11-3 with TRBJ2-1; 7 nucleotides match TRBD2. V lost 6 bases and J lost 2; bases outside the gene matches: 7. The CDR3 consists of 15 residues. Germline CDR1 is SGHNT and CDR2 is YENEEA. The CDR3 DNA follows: TGTGCCAGCAGTACGGCTAGCGGACCCTACAATGAGCAGTTCTTC. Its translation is CASSTASGPYNEQFF. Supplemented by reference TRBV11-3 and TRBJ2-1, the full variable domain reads EAGVVQSPRYKIIEKKQPVAFWCNPISGHNTLYWYLQNLGQGPELLIRYENEEAVDDSQLPKDRFSAERLKGVDSTLKIQPAELGDSAVYLCASSTASGPYNEQFFGPGTRLTVL.

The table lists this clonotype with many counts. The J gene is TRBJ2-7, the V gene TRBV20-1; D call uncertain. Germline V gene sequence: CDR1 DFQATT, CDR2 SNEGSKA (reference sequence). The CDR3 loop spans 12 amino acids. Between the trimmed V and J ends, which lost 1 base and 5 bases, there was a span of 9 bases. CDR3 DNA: TGCAGTGCTAGAGTCAGGACCGACGAGCAGTACTTC. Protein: CSARVRTDEQYF.

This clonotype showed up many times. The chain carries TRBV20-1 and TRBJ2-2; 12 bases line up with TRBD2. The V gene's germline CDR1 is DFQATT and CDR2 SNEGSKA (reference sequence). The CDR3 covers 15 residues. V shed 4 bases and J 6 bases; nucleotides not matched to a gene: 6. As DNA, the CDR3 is TGCAGTGCTATAACTAGCGGGAGGCCGTCCGGGGAGCTGTTTTTT. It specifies CSAITSGRPSGELFF.

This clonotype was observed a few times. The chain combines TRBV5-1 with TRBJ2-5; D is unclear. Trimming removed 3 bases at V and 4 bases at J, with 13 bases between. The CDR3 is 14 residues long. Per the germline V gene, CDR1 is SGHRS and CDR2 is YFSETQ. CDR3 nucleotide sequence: TGCGCCAGCAGCTCGGATGTAGGGCGAGAGACCCAGTACTTC. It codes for CASSSDVGRETQYF.

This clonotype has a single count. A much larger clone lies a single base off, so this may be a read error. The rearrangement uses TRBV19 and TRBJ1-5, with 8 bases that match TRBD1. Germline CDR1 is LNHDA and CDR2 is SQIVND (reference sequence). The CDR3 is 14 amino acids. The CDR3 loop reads CASSIGTGNQTQHF. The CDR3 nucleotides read TGTGCCAGTAGTATAGGGACAGGGAATCAGACCCAGCATTTT.

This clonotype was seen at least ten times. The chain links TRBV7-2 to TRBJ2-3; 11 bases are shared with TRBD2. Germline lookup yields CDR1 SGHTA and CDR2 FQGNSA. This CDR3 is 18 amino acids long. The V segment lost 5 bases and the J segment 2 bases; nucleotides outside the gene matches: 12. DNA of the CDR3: TGTGCCAGCAGCCCCCGGGGGGTAGCGGGAGGGTTCACAGATACGCAGTATTTT. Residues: CASSPRGVAGGFTDTQYF.

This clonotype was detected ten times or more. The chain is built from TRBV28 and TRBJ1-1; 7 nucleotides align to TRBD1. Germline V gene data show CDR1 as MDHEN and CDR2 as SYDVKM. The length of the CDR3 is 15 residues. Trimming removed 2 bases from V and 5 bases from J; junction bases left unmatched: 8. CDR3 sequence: CASSLRGQGGTEAFF. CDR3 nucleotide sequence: TGTGCCAGCAGTTTAAGGGGGCAGGGCGGAACTGAAGCTTTCTTT. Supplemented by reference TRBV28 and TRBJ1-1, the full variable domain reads DVKVTQSSRYLVKRTGEKVFLECVQDMDHENMFWYRQDPGLGLRLIYFSYDVKMKEKGDIPEGYSVSREKKERFSLILESASTNQTSMYLCASSLRGQGGTEAFFGQGTRLTVV.

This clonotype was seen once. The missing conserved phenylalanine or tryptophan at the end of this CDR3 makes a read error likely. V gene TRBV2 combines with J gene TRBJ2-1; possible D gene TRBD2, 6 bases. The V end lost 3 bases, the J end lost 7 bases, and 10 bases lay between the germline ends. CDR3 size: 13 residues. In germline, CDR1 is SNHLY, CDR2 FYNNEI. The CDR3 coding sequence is TGTGCCAGCAGTGATTTGGCGGGGAATGAGCAGTTCCTC. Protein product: CASSDLAGNEQFL.

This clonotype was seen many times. The CDR3 region has the DNA TGTGCCAGCAGTTTCGCAGGGGGCCGCACAGATACGCAGTATTTT. Protein: CASSFAGGRTDTQYF. This chain uses TRBV28 with TRBJ2-3; TRBD1 matches 8 bases. Germline trimming cut 3 bases from V and 1 base from J; bases unmatched to any gene: 3. CDR1 is MDHEN and CDR2 is SYDVKM in the germline V gene. This CDR3 comprises 15 residues.

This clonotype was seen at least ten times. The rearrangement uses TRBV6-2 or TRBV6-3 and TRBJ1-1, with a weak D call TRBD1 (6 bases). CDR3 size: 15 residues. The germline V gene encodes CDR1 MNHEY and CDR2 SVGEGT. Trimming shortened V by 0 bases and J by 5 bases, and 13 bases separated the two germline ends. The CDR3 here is CASSYSLGGKTEAFF. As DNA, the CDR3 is TGTGCCAGCAGTTACTCGCTAGGGGGAAAAACTGAAGCTTTCTTT.

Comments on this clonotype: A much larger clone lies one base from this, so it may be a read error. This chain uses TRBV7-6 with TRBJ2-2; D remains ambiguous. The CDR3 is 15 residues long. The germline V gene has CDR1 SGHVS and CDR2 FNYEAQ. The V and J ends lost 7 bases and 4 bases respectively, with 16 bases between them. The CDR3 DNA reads TGTGCCAGCACCCCTCAAGTCCCGCCCACCGGGGAGCTGTTTTTT. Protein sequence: CASTPQVPPTGELFF.